This T cell receptor beta chain emerged from a study of T-cell reconstitution after alpha-beta-depleted transplantation in children (dated by TCRdb to 2016 to 2018). General notes on the study: Using TCR repertoire profiling, the study quantitatively followed how T-cell immune reconstitution unfolded in children after TCRalphabeta/CD19-depleted allogeneic hematopoietic cell transplantation.

From the germline V gene, CDR1 is MNHNS and CDR2 is SASEGT. Deletion took 8 bases off V and 1 base off J, with a span of 11 bases between the germline ends. The CDR3 starts with the cysteine, ends with the phenylalanine, and has 13 residues. The read is trimmed to its CDR3 DNA, 39 bases read in frame from base 1. Libraries were made using PCR. TCRdb lists the instrument as Illumina HiSeq 2500. Molecular barcoding was employed in the preparation of TCR libraries, with unique molecular identifiers being used to normalize TCRbeta repertoire quantification. TCRdb's own reprocessing of the public reads used fastp at Q25 and MiXCR and kept productive beta chains. Merged by CDR3 protein, the rows form single entries marked with the most common genes and DNA. Present in this sample are approximately 400,000 distinct CDR3 sequences, approximately 10% of which were seen just once. Roughly 5.1% of the sample is in the top ten clones.

This clonotype showed up just a few times. No antigen is known for it. The sample holds no much larger clone one base away, and base qualities are not on file. This specimen was PBMCs from the stem cell graft donor, taken from the stem cell graft. The rearranged chain carries TRBV6-1 and TRBJ1-2; no D gene is confidently identified. This TCR derives from a human donor who donated a stem cell graft to a child with acute myeloid leukemia. The DNA sequence reads TGTGCCAGCTCAACGCAGAATAACTATGGCTACACCTTC. The resulting protein is CASSTQNNYGYTF.